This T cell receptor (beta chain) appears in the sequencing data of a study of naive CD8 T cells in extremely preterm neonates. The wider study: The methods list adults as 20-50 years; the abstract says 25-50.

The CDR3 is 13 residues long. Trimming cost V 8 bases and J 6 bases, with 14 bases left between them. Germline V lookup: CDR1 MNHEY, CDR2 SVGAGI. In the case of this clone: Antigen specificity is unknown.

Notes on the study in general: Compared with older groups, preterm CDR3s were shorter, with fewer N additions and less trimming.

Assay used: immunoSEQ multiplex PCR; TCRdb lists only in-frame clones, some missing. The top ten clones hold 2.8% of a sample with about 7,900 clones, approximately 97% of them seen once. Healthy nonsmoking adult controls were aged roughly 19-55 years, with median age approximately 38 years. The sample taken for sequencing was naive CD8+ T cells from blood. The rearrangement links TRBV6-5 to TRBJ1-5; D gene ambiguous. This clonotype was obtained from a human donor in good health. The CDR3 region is CASGSAPGQPQHF. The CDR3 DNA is TGTGCCAGCGGCTCGGCTCCGGGTCAGCCCCAGCATTTT.